Listed below are T cell receptor beta chains from one sample, sequenced in a study of graft-versus-host responses after intestinal transplantation. Profiling relied on immunoSEQ multiplex PCR, and the TCRdb table lists in-frame clones only, not all of them. The sample comprises around 9,900 clones, around 94% of which are singletons, and approximately 2.3% rests with the top ten. Sample: PBMCs, taken 8 days after intestinal transplant. The receptor set was obtained from a human patient who received an intestinal transplant, so some T cells may come from the graft donor. Each CDR3 is given with its conserved first and last residue. The D gene is left open where the match is weak. Clone size, where shown, is once, few, many, or a class for clones that have expanded.

size	D	V	J	DNA	CDR3
.	TRBD1	TRBV9	TRBJ2-2	TGTGCCAGCAGCGTCGATCCGGGACAGGCGATAACCGGGGAGCTGTTTTTT	CASSVDPGQAITGELFF
.	TRBD2	TRBV11-3	TRBJ2-5	TGTGCCAGCAGCTTAAGGGTAGCGGGGGGCCCCCAAGAGACCCAGTACTTC	CASSLRVAGGPQETQYF
few	TRBD2	TRBV19	TRBJ2-1	TGTGCCAGTAGTATTGGCGGGGGGGCCGGTGAGCAGTTCTTC	CASSIGGGAGEQFF
.	.	TRBV7-3	TRBJ2-7	TGTGCCAGCAGCCCCGTCGGGACACTCGCCGAGCAGTACTTC	CASSPVGTLAEQYF
.	.	TRBV9	TRBJ1-5	TGTGCCAGCAGCGTAACCCCGCTGACGGTCCAGCATTTT	CASSVTPLTVQHF
.	.	TRBV7-9	TRBJ2-5	TGTGCCAGCAGCCTCCCTCCGGAGACCCAGTACTTC	CASSLPPETQYF
few	TRBD1	TRBV5-6	TRBJ2-7	TGTGCCAGCAGCCCGGGACAGGGGGGGGAGCAGTACTTC	CASSPGQGGEQYF
.	.	TRBV4-1	TRBJ1-1	TGCGCCAGCAGCCAAGGATGGGGTCGGAACACTGAAGCTTTCTTT	CASSQGWGRNTEAFF
.	TRBD2	TRBV6-1	TRBJ2-7	TGTGCCAGCAGTGGGACTAGCGGGGGCCGATCCCCCTACGAGCAGTACTTC	CASSGTSGGRSPYEQYF
.	.	TRBV21-1	TRBJ1-4	TGTGCCAGCGCACCAAAGGGAGGACAGGGTAGGGAAAAACTGTTTTTT	CASAPKGGQGREKLFF
.	TRBD2	TRBV29-1	TRBJ2-1	TGCAGCGTTGAGGTCGGGGGGTCCCCGAGCTCCTACAATGAGCAGTTCTTC	CSVEVGGSPSSYNEQFF
.	TRBD1	TRBV7-8	TRBJ1-1	TGTGCCAGCAGCTCGACAGGGGTCCACACTGAAGCTTTCTTT	CASSSTGVHTEAFF
.	.	TRBV5-4	TRBJ2-7	TGTGCCAGCAGCTTGGGGTTACTTGAGACCTACGAGCAGTACTTC	CASSLGLLETYEQYF
.	TRBD1	TRBV18	TRBJ2-7	TGTGCCAGCTCACCTTCCCCCGGGACAGACTCCTACGAGCAGTACTTC	CASSPSPGTDSYEQYF
once	TRBD2	TRBV28	TRBJ2-2	TGTGCCAGCAGTCCCCTAGCGGGAGGGCCTCACACCGGGGAGCTGTTTTTT	CASSPLAGGPHTGELFF
.	.	TRBV28	TRBJ2-7	TGTGCCAGCAGTCCCCTAAGCTGGTCCGAGCAGTACTTC	CASSPLSWSEQYF
.	TRBD1	TRBV11-2	TRBJ2-7	TGTGCCAGCAGCTTAGGGGACAGGCTTTACGAGCAGTACTTC	CASSLGDRLYEQYF
.	TRBD2	TRBV6-6	TRBJ2-1	TGTGCCAGCAGTTATAGACTAGCGCCTTACAATGAGCAGTTCTTC	CASSYRLAPYNEQFF
.	.	TRBV4-1	TRBJ1-5	TGCGCCAGCAGCCACATAGGGCAAAGCAATCAGCCCCAGCATTTT	CASSHIGQSNQPQHF
.	TRBD1	TRBV28	TRBJ2-5	TGTGCCAGCAGTTTAAGTCGGACAGGGGGCGAACAGACCCAGTACTTC	CASSLSRTGGEQTQYF
.	TRBD1	TRBV7-9	TRBJ2-2	TGTGCCAGCAGCCTAAGGGGGCCAGTCCCCGGGGAGCTGTTTTTT	CASSLRGPVPGELFF
.	.	TRBV29-1	TRBJ2-3	TGCAGCGTTAGAGGGGTCCAGGGGTTCGGAACAGATACGCAGTATTTT	CSVRGVQGFGTDTQYF
.	TRBD2	TRBV19	TRBJ2-3	TGTGCCAGTAGAGGACTAGCGGGAGGGCTAGATACGCAGTATTTT	CASRGLAGGLDTQYF
once	TRBD1	TRBV7-8	TRBJ2-5	TGTGCCAGCAGCCATGGCGGGACAGGGATTGGTCAGACCCAGTACTTC	CASSHGGTGIGQTQYF
.	.	TRBV10-1	TRBJ2-7	TGCGCCAGCAGTGAGGACACGGCCGGGCCTGTGTACGAGCAGTACTTC	CASSEDTAGPVYEQYF
.	.	TRBV7-9	TRBJ1-2	TGTGCCCTCCCGGACACGACTAACTATGGCTACACCTTC	CALPDTTNYGYTF
.	.	TRBV7-2	TRBJ2-7	TGTGCCAGCAGCTGGGGGGCGGCCTACGAGCAGTACTTC	CASSWGAAYEQYF
.	TRBD2	TRBV27	TRBJ2-7	TGTGCCAGCAGTTCTCGGACTAGCGGGATGGTCGAGCAGTACTTC	CASSSRTSGMVEQYF
.	.	TRBV9	TRBJ2-3	TGTGCCAGCAGCGTTCCGACAGATACGCAGTATTTT	CASSVPTDTQYF
.	.	TRBV28	TRBJ1-6	TGTGCCAGCAGTTTAATTTTTCCCGAAGATTCACCCCTCCACTTT	CASSLIFPEDSPLHF
.	.	TRBV27	TRBJ1-5	TGTGCCAGCAGTTTAAGCGGCAATCAGCCCCAGCATTTT	CASSLSGNQPQHF
.	TRBD2	TRBV7-8	TRBJ2-1	TGTGCCAGCAGCACCAGGACTAGCGGGGGGGCGAGCTCCTACAATGAGCAGTTCTTC	CASSTRTSGGASSYNEQFF
.	.	TRBV19	TRBJ2-7	TGTGCCAGTAGTATTGGCAGCCTCAACGAGCAGTACTTC	CASSIGSLNEQYF